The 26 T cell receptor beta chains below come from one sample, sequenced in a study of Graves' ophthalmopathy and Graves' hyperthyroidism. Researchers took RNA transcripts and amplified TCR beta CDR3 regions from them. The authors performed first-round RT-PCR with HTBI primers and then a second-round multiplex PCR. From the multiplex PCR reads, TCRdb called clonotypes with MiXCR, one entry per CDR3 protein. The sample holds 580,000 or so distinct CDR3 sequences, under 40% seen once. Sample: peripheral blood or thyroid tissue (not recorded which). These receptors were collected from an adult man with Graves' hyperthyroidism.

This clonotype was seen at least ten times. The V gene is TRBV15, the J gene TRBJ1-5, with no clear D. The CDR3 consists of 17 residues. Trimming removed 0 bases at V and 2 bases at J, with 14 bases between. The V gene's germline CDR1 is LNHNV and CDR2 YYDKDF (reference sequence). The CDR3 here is CATSRDMGWYGNQPQHF. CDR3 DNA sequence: TGTGCCACCAGCAGAGATATGGGGTGGTATGGCAATCAGCCCCAGCATTTT.

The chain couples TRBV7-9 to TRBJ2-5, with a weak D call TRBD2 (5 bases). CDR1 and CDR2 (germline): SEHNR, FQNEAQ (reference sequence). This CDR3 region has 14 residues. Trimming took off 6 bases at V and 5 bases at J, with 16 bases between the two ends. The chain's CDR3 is CASSARGQSETQYF. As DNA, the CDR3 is TGTGCCAGCAGTGCTAGAGGGCAGTCGGAGACCCAGTACTTC.

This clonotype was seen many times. The CDR3 loop is CSASVPDSRNSPLHF. CDR3 sequence (DNA): TGCAGTGCTAGCGTCCCGGACAGCAGGAATTCACCCCTCCACTTT. The chain links TRBV20-1 to TRBJ1-6, with TRBD1 as a possible D gene (6 bases). CDR1 is DFQATT, CDR2 SNEGSKA, per germline (reference sequence). Trimming took off 3 bases at V and 7 bases at J, with 16 bases between the two ends. The CDR3 extends over 15 amino acids.

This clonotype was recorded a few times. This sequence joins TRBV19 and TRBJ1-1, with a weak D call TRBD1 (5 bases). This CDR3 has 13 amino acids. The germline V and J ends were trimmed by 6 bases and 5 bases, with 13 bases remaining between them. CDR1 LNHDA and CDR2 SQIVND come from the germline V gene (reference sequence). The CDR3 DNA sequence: TGTGCCAGTAGCCGGGACGCGTGGACTGAAGCTTTCTTT. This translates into CASSRDAWTEAFF.

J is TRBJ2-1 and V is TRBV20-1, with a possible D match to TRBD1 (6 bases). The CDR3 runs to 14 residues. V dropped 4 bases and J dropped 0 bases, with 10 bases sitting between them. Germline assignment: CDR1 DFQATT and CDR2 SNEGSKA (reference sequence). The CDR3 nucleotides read TGCAGTGCTATTGGGGGCAGCTCCTACAATGAGCAGTTCTTC. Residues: CSAIGGSSYNEQFF.

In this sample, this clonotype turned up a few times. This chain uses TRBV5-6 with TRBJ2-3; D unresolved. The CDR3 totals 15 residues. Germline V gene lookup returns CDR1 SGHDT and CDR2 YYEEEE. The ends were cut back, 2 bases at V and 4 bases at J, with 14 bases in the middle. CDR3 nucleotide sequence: TGTGCCAGCAGCTTCACCGGTTTCTCGGCAGATACGCAGTATTTT. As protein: CASSFTGFSADTQYF. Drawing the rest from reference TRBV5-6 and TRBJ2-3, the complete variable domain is DAGVTQSPTHLIKTRGQQVTLRCSPKSGHDTVSWYQQALGQGPQFIFQYYEEEERQRGNFPDRFSGHQFPNYSSELNVNALLLGDSALYLCASSFTGFSADTQYFGPGTRLTVL.

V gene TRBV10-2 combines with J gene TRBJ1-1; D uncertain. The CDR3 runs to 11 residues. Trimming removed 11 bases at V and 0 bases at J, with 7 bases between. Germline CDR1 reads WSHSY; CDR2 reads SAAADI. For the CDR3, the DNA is TGCGCCGACCCTATGAACACTGAAGCTTTCTTT. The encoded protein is CADPMNTEAFF.

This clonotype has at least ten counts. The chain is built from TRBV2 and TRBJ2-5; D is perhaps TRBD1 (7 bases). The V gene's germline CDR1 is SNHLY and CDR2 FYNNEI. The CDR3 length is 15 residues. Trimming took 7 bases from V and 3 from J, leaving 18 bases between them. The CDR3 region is CASTASRGRKETQYF. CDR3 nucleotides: TGTGCCAGCACGGCGAGCAGGGGGAGGAAAGAGACCCAGTACTTC. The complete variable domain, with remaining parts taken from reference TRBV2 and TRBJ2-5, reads EPEVTQTPSHQVTQMGQEVILRCVPISNHLYFYWYRQILGQKVEFLVSFYNNEISEKSEIFDDQFSVERPDGSNFTLKIRSTKLEDSAMYFCASTASRGRKETQYFGPGTRLLVL.

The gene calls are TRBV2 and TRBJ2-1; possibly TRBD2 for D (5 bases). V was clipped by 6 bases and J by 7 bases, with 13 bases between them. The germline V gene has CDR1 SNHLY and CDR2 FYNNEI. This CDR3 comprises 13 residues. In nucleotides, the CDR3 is TGTGCCAGCAGGATCCCCGGGGAAAATGAGCAGTTCTTC. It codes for CASRIPGENEQFF.

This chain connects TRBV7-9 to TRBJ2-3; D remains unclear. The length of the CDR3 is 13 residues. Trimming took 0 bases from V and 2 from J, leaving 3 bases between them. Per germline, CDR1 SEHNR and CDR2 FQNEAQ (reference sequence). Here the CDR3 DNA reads TGTGCCAGCAGCTTAGCTATCACAGATACGCAGTATTTT. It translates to CASSLAITDTQYF.

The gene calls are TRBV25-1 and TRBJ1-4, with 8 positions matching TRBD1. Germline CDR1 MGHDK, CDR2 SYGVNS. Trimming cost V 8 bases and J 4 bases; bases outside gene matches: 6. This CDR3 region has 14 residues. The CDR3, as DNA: TGTGCCAGCTCACCTGGACAGGGTAATGAAAAACTGTTTTTT. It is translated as CASSPGQGNEKLFF. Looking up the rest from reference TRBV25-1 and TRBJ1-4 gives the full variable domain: EADIYQTPRYLVIGTGKKITLECSQTMGHDKMYWYQQDPGMELHLIHYSYGVNSTEKGDLSSESTVSRIRTEHFPLTLESARPSHTSQYLCASSPGQGNEKLFFGSGTQLSVL.

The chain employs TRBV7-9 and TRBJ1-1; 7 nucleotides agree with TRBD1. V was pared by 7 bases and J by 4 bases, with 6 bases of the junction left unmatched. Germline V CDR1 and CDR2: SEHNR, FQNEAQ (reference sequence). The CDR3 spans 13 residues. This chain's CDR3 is CASNPRGGTEAFF. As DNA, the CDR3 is TGTGCCAGCAATCCCAGGGGGGGCACTGAAGCTTTCTTT.

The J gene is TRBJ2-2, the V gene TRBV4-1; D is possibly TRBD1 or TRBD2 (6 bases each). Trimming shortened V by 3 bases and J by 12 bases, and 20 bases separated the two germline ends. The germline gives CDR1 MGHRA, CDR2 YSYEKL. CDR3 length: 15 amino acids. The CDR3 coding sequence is TGCGCCAGCAGCCAGGGGGGTCAGGGGTCCTCGAAGCTGTTTTTT. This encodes CASSQGGQGSSKLFF.

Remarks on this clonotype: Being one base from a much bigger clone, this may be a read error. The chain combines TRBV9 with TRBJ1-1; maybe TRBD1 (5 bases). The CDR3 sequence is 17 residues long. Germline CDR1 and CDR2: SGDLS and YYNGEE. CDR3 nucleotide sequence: TGTGCCGGCAGCGTAGCCGGGGGAAACGTCGGGAACACTGAAGCTTTCTTT. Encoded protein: CAGSVAGGNVGNTEAFF.

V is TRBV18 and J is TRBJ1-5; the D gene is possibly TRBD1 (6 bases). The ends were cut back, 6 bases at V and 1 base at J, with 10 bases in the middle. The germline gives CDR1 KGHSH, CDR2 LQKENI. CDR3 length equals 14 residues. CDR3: CASSQDSSNQPQHF. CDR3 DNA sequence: TGTGCCAGCTCTCAGGACAGCAGCAATCAGCCCCAGCATTTT.

CDR3 sequence: CASSDFQWGNQPQHF. The CDR3 nucleotides read TGTGCCAGCAGTGATTTCCAATGGGGCAATCAGCCCCAGCATTTT. The chain combines TRBV2 with TRBJ1-5; D unresolved. Trimming removed 3 bases from V and 2 bases from J, with 11 bases in between. The CDR3 is made up of 15 amino acids. Per the germline V gene, CDR1 is SNHLY and CDR2 is FYNNEI.

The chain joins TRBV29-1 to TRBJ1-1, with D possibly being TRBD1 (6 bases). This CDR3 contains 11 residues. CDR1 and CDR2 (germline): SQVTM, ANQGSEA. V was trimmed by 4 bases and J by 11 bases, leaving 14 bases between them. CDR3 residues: CSVVRGGEAFF. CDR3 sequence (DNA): TGCAGCGTTGTCCGGGGGGGCGAGGCTTTCTTT.

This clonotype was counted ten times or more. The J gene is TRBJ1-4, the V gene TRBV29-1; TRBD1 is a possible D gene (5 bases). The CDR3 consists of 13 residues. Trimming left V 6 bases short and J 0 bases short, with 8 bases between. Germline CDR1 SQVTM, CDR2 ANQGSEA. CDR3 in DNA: TGCAGCGTGGGGGGTGCAACTAATGAAAAACTGTTTTTT. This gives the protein CSVGGATNEKLFF.

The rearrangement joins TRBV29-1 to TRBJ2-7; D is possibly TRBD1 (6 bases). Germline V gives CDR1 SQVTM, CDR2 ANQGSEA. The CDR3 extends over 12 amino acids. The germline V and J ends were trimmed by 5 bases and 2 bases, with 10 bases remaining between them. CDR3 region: CSVLDSAYEQYF. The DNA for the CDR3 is TGCAGCGTTTTGGACAGTGCCTACGAGCAGTACTTC.

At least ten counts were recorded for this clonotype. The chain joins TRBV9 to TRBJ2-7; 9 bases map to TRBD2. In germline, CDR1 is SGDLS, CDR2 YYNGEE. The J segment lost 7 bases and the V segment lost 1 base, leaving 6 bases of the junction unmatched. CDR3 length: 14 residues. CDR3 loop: CASSVSSGGLEQYF. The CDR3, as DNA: TGTGCCAGCAGCGTATCCAGCGGGGGGCTAGAGCAGTACTTC.

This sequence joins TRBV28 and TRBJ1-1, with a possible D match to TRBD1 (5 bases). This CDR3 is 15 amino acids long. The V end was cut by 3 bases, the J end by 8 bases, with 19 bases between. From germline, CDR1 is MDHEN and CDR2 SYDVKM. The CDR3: CASSFGGGEYREAFF. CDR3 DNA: TGTGCCAGCAGTTTCGGCGGGGGGGAATATAGGGAAGCTTTCTTT.

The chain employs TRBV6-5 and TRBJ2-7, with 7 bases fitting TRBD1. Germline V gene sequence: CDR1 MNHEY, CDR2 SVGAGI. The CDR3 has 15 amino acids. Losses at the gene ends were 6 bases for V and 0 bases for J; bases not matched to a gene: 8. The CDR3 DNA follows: TGTGCCAGCAGAGCCGACGGGACAGCCTCCTACGAGCAGTACTTC. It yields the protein CASRADGTASYEQYF.

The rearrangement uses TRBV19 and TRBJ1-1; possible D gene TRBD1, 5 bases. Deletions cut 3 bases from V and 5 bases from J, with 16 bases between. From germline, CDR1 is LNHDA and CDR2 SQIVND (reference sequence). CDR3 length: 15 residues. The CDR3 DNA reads TGTGCCAGTAGTATGAGGAAGGGGAGGATTACTGAAGCTTTCTTT. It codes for CASSMRKGRITEAFF.

The DNA of the CDR3 is TGCAGTGCTGTCGGACTAGCGGGGTCATACAATGAGCAGTACTTC. It yields the protein CSAVGLAGSYNEQYF. The chain links TRBV20-1 to TRBJ2-7; 12 bases agree with TRBD2. The J segment lost 7 bases and the V segment lost 5 bases, leaving 12 bases of the junction unmatched. From germline, CDR1 is DFQATT and CDR2 SNEGSKA (reference sequence). The CDR3 runs to 15 residues.

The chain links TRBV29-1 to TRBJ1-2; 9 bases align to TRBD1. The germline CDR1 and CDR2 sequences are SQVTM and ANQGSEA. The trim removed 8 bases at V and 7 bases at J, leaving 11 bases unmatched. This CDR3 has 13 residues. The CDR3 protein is CSTVETGGGGYTF. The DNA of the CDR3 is TGCAGCACCGTGGAGACAGGGGGGGGTGGCTACACCTTC.

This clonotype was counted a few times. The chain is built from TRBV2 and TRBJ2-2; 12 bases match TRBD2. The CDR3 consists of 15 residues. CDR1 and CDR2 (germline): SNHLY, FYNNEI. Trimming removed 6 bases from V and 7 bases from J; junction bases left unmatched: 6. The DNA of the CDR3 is TGTGCCAGCAGGCTGACTAGCGGGAGTCACGGGGAGCTGTTTTTT. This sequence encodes CASRLTSGSHGELFF.